One and the same sample provided the 30 T cell receptor beta chains below, sequenced in a study of T cell responses to AZD1222 COVID-19 vaccine. Produced via immunoSEQ multiplex PCR; TCRdb's table is partial and in-frame only. In the table there are tens of thousands of clones, roughly 90% of which are singletons. The source material was peripheral blood, sampled on day 0 of AZD1222 vaccination. The receptors shown here come from an adult in good health.

This chain uses TRBV5-4 with TRBJ2-1, with TRBD2 identical over 8 bases. V was clipped by 1 base and J by 8 bases; unmatched bases: 11. Germline loops: CDR1 SGHNT, CDR2 YYREEE (reference sequence). The CDR3 is made up of 16 amino acids. The CDR3 DNA reads TGTGCCAGCAGCTTGAGGACTAGCAGAGGGTTCGATGAGCAGTTCTTC. Amino acid sequence: CASSLRTSRGFDEQFF.

Here the CDR3 DNA reads TGTGCCAGCAGTGAAGGGGGTAGCGGGGAATCAGATACGCAGTATTTT. Its protein product is CASSEGGSGESDTQYF. The V call is TRBV2, the J call TRBJ2-3; 8 nucleotides agree with TRBD2. The CDR3 runs to 16 residues. Germline-derived CDR1 and CDR2 are SNHLY and FYNNEI. The J segment lost 4 bases and the V segment lost 1 base, leaving 7 bases of the junction unmatched.

The genes are TRBV28 and TRBJ2-2, with D perhaps given as TRBD1 or TRBD2 (5 bases each). CDR1 is MDHEN, CDR2 SYDVKM, per germline. This CDR3 is built from 15 residues. Trimming pared 2 bases from V and 2 bases from J, leaving 9 bases between. The DNA of the CDR3 is TGTGCCAGCAGTTTACAGGGACGAAACACCGGGGAGCTGTTTTTT. Translation gives CASSLQGRNTGELFF.

V usage is TRBV5-1 and J usage is TRBJ1-2; a weak D match, TRBD1 (6 bases). The CDR3 is 16 residues long. Trimming stripped 0 bases from V and 0 bases from J, with 12 bases between. From germline, CDR1 is SGHRS and CDR2 YFSETQ. CDR3 sequence (DNA): TGCGCCAGCAGCTTGGGACAGGTTGACTCTAACTATGGCTACACCTTC. Its translation: CASSLGQVDSNYGYTF. The full variable domain, rest sourced from reference TRBV5-1 and TRBJ1-2, is KAGVTQTPRYLIKTRGQQVTLSCSPISGHRSVSWYQQTPGQGLQFLFEYFSETQRNKGNFPGRFSGRQFSNSRSEMNVSTLELGDSALYLCASSLGQVDSNYGYTFGSGTRLTVV.

This clone came up a few times. This chain joins TRBV18 and TRBJ1-6; 8 bases map to TRBD1. From germline, CDR1 is KGHSH and CDR2 LQKENI. This CDR3 is 15 amino acids long. The trim removed 6 bases at V and 8 bases at J, leaving 9 bases unmatched. CDR3 protein: CASSPLQGADSPLHF. In DNA, the CDR3 is TGTGCCAGCTCGCCGTTGCAGGGGGCTGATTCACCCCTCCACTTT.

CDR3 amino acids: CAWRRAGGDTGELFF. In nucleotides, the CDR3 is TGTGCCTGGAGGAGAGCGGGGGGCGACACCGGGGAGCTGTTTTTT. V and J are TRBV30 and TRBJ2-2, with TRBD2 matching over 9 bases. The V gene's germline CDR1 is GTSNPN and CDR2 SVGIG (reference sequence). V dropped 3 bases and J dropped 3; count of bases not matched to a gene: 5. CDR3 length: 15 amino acids.

V is TRBV15 and J is TRBJ1-5; D not certain. Trimming left V 0 bases short and J 12 bases short, with 12 bases between. This CDR3 is 13 amino acids long. CDR1 is LNHNV, CDR2 YYDKDF, per germline (reference sequence). The CDR3 DNA sequence: TGTGCCACCAGCAGAGACCTTTCCCTGCTCCAGCATTTT. It yields the protein CATSRDLSLLQHF.

The rearrangement joins TRBV29-1 to TRBJ2-1; D might be TRBD1 (5 bases). The V end lost 3 bases, the J end lost 2 bases, and 11 bases lay between the germline ends. The germline CDR1 and CDR2 sequences are SQVTM and ANQGSEA. This CDR3 comprises 14 residues. CDR3 loop: CSVDRVVTYNEQFF. The DNA of the CDR3 is TGCAGCGTTGACAGGGTCGTAACCTACAATGAGCAGTTCTTC.

This clone was detected only once. V and J are TRBV18 and TRBJ1-4; D perhaps matches TRBD1 (6 bases). The CDR3 totals 13 residues. Germline CDR1 is KGHSH and CDR2 is LQKENI. V lost 8 bases and J 3 bases, leaving 10 bases between the germline ends. The CDR3 here is CASTGAANEKLFF. Written as DNA, the CDR3 is TGTGCCAGCACGGGGGCTGCTAATGAAAAACTGTTTTTT.

The J gene is TRBJ1-3, the V gene TRBV28; D not certain. The CDR3 has 14 amino acids. CDR1 is MDHEN and CDR2 is SYDVKM in the germline V gene. Trimming removed 2 bases at V and 0 bases at J, with 5 bases between. CDR3 region: CASSLALSGNTIYF. The CDR3 coding sequence is TGTGCCAGCAGTTTAGCCCTCTCTGGAAACACCATATATTTT.

The count of this clone is one. CDR3 DNA: TGTGCCAGCAGCTTAGGGGGGACAGGGTCCTACGAGCAGTACTTC. The encoded protein is CASSLGGTGSYEQYF. The gene calls are TRBV7-9 and TRBJ2-7; TRBD1 aligns across 9 bases. Germline V lookup: CDR1 SEHNR, CDR2 FQNEAQ (reference sequence). This CDR3 is 15 amino acids long. V lost 1 base, J lost 1 base, and 2 bases stayed unmatched.

The chain is built from TRBV12-3 or TRBV12-4 and TRBJ1-6, with unresolved D. This CDR3 has 12 residues. With 5 bases removed from V and 7 bases from J, the gap between germline ends came to 6 bases. The DNA for the CDR3 is TGTGCCAGCAGTCTGTTCAATTCACCCCTCCACTTT. Translating gives CASSLFNSPLHF.

The chain joins TRBV24-1 to TRBJ2-1, with 9 bases that match TRBD2. The CDR3 spans 16 residues. With V trimmed by 1 base and J by 5 bases, 5 bases remained unmatched. Germline V lookup: CDR1 KGHDR, CDR2 SFDVKD. CDR3 DNA sequence: TGTGCCACCAGTGATTTCCGAGCGGGGGGCCACAATGAGCAGTTCTTC. Protein product: CATSDFRAGGHNEQFF.

This clone was seen only once. The chain employs TRBV7-3 and TRBJ1-1, with D unclear. Germline lookup yields CDR1 SGHTA and CDR2 FQGTGA. The CDR3 has 14 amino acids. V shed 1 base and J shed 4 bases, with 10 bases lying between them. CDR3 residues: CASSLRPGTTEAFF. CDR3 nucleotides: TGTGCCAGCAGCTTAAGGCCAGGAACCACTGAAGCTTTCTTT.

V usage is TRBV14 and J usage is TRBJ2-7; tentatively, D is TRBD2 (5 bases). Deletions cut 4 bases from V and 0 bases from J, with 13 bases between. CDR1 SGHDN and CDR2 FVKESK come from the germline V gene. The CDR3 sequence is 15 residues long. The CDR3 DNA reads TGTGCCAGCAGCCCCCGAAGGGAGAGCTCCTACGAGCAGTACTTC. It specifies CASSPRRESSYEQYF.

V and J are TRBV5-1 and TRBJ1-3; D not certain. Germline V CDR1 and CDR2: SGHRS, YFSETQ. The V end was cut by 1 base, the J end by 8 bases, with 7 bases between. CDR3 length: 12 amino acids. This CDR3 is CASSLNKDTIYF. CDR3 DNA sequence: TGCGCCAGCAGCTTGAATAAGGACACCATATATTTT.

This clone showed up just a few times. The V call is TRBV2, the J call TRBJ2-3, with TRBD2 identical over 12 bases. CDR3 size: 13 residues. V gave up 5 bases and J gave up 7 bases; unmatched junction bases: 1. Germline V gene data show CDR1 as SNHLY and CDR2 as FYNNEI. The CDR3 region has the DNA TGTGCCAGCAGTAGGACTAGCGGGAATACGCAGTATTTT. Amino acids: CASSRTSGNTQYF.

The chain couples TRBV6-5 to TRBJ2-1; 9 bases fit TRBD1. Germline V gene data show CDR1 as MNHEY and CDR2 as SVGAGI. The CDR3 is 15 residues long. The J segment lost 7 bases and the V segment lost 1 base, leaving 5 bases of the junction unmatched. The CDR3 here is CASSYLGQGVNEQFF. The CDR3 DNA reads TGTGCCAGCAGTTACTTGGGACAGGGAGTTAATGAGCAGTTCTTC.

This chain uses TRBV6-4 with TRBJ1-5; TRBD1 is a possible D gene (5 bases). The CDR3 extends over 13 amino acids. Germline CDR1 and CDR2: MRHNA and SNTAGT. Trimming took 6 bases from V and 4 from J, leaving 10 bases between them. The CDR3 loop reads CASSWDLNQPQHF. CDR3 sequence (DNA): TGTGCCAGCAGCTGGGACCTTAATCAGCCCCAGCATTTT.

This clone was seen once. V gene TRBV12-3 or TRBV12-4 combines with J gene TRBJ2-7; TRBD1 is a possible D gene (6 bases). This CDR3 spans 12 amino acids. V gave up 6 bases and J gave up 3 bases, with 9 bases separating them. The CDR3 nucleotides read TGTGCCAGCAGCAGGACAGACTACGAGCAGTACTTC. Its protein is CASSRTDYEQYF.

The genes are TRBV6-2 or TRBV6-3 and TRBJ2-5, with 8 bases aligning to TRBD1. Losses at the gene ends were 6 bases for V and 0 bases for J; bases not matched to a gene: 12. The CDR3 covers 17 residues. Germline CDR1 reads MNHEY; CDR2 reads SVGEGT. CDR3 amino acids: CASSQGALISDQETQYF. CDR3 bases: TGTGCCAGCAGCCAGGGGGCGCTCATTTCTGACCAAGAGACCCAGTACTTC.

This rearrangement joins TRBV9 to TRBJ2-4; TRBD1 is a possible D gene (6 bases). In germline, CDR1 is SGDLS, CDR2 YYNGEE. V was clipped by 3 bases and J by 5 bases, with 12 bases between them. This CDR3 contains 14 residues. The CDR3 reads CASSAGHPENIQYF. Written as DNA, the CDR3 is TGTGCCAGCAGCGCGGGACACCCCGAAAACATTCAGTACTTC.

The chain uses TRBV28 and TRBJ1-1; D is unresolved. The CDR3 extends over 12 amino acids. Trimming took 3 bases from V and 10 from J, leaving 12 bases between them. CDR1 is MDHEN and CDR2 is SYDVKM in the germline V gene. In nucleotides, the CDR3 is TGTGCCAGCAGTTTTCGGCCCGCGGCAGCTTTCTTT. It yields the protein CASSFRPAAAFF.

The V gene is TRBV5-5, the J gene TRBJ2-7; D might be TRBD1 (5 bases). V was trimmed by 0 bases and J by 3 bases, leaving 10 bases between them. Germline CDR1 reads SGHKS; CDR2 reads YYEKEE (reference sequence). The CDR3 runs 14 residues. This chain's CDR3 is CASSLEGASYEQYF. CDR3 bases: TGTGCCAGCAGCTTGGAAGGGGCCAGCTACGAGCAGTACTTC.

The J gene is TRBJ2-7, the V gene TRBV7-9; 8 nucleotides line up with TRBD2. Germline CDR1 SEHNR, CDR2 FQNEAQ (reference sequence). J gave up 2 bases and V 1 base, and 4 bases lay outside the gene matches. The CDR3 runs to 15 residues. The DNA of the CDR3 is TGTGCCAGCAGCTTAGGAGCGGGGGTTACCTACGAGCAGTACTTC. Translated: CASSLGAGVTYEQYF.

This clone was counted a single time. The chain is built from TRBV7-2 and TRBJ2-1; 11 bases are shared with TRBD2. This CDR3 comprises 16 residues. The V gene's germline CDR1 is SGHTA and CDR2 FQGNSA. Trimming removed 0 bases from V and 7 bases from J; junction bases left unmatched: 5. The CDR3 nucleotides are TGTGCCAGCAGCTTAGCCCCCACTAGCGGGGGTAATGAGCAGTTCTTC. This gives the protein CASSLAPTSGGNEQFF.

In this sample, this clone turned up once. The J gene is TRBJ2-2, the V gene TRBV19, with D possibly being TRBD1 or TRBD2 (6 bases each). Germline lookup yields CDR1 LNHDA and CDR2 SQIVND (reference sequence). This CDR3 is 15 amino acids long. Trimming stripped 8 bases from V and 4 bases from J, with 17 bases between. CDR3 nucleotides: TGTGCCAGTGGAGTCACCGGGGGCGGCACCGGGGAGCTGTTTTTT. It encodes CASGVTGGGTGELFF.

This chain joins TRBV12-3 or TRBV12-4 and TRBJ1-2, with 7 bases that match TRBD1. The CDR3 covers 13 residues. V lost 5 bases to trimming and J lost 8 bases; unmatched junction nucleotides: 8. CDR3 nucleotide sequence: TGTGCCAGCAGTCAGAGACAGGGTAAAGGCTACACCTTC. Residues: CASSQRQGKGYTF.

This clone was seen once. This chain links TRBV3-1 (or the pseudogene TRBV3-2) with TRBJ2-1; 10 positions match TRBD2. Germline trimming cut 0 bases from V and 6 bases from J; bases unmatched to any gene: 5. Germline V CDR1 and CDR2: LGHDT, YNNKEL (reference sequence). There are 16 residues in the CDR3. CDR3 DNA: TGTGCCAGCAGCCAAGAAGCGGGGGGGCCTTTCAATGAGCAGTTCTTC. It yields the protein CASSQEAGGPFNEQFF.

A note on this clone: A read error may produce the germline difference seen at one junction end. The rearrangement uses TRBV9 and TRBJ2-5; 7 nucleotides agree with TRBD2. In germline, CDR1 is SGDLS, CDR2 YYNGEE. The CDR3 runs 16 residues. CDR3 residues: CARSGGGAGLGETQYF. The CDR3 DNA sequence: TGTGCCCGCAGTGGGGGGGGTGCTGGCCTCGGGGAGACCCAGTACTTC.